One sample yielded the 10 T cell receptor beta chains listed below, sequenced in a study of T cell repertoires in cytomegalovirus infection. Their antigen targets remain unknown. TCRdb ran MiXCR on the reads and lists one entry per CDR3 protein. The data show roughly 87,000 distinct CDR3 sequences, about 31% seen once. Sequenced here: CD8+ T cells from cultured PBMCs, sampled from culture after CMV antigen stimulation. The receptors stem from a human donor in good health (CMV status not recorded). Some clones in this sample may be carry-over from other donors' samples.

This CDR3 reads CASSLTGNQPQHF. DNA for the CDR3: TGTGCCAGCAGCTTGACCGGCAATCAGCCCCAGCATTTT. The rearrangement uses TRBV5-6 and TRBJ1-5; D call uncertain. Germline lookup yields CDR1 SGHDT and CDR2 YYEEEE. This CDR3 spans 13 amino acids. The ends were cut back, 1 base at V and 2 bases at J, with 4 bases in the middle. Looking up the rest from reference TRBV5-6 and TRBJ1-5 gives the full variable domain: DAGVTQSPTHLIKTRGQQVTLRCSPKSGHDTVSWYQQALGQGPQFIFQYYEEEERQRGNFPDRFSGHQFPNYSSELNVNALLLGDSALYLCASSLTGNQPQHFGDGTRLSIL.

In DNA, the CDR3 is TGCGCCAGCAGTGTAGATGGGACAGGGGCTGGCTACACCTTC. It translates to CASSVDGTGAGYTF. The V gene is TRBV10-2, the J gene TRBJ1-2; 10 positions agree with TRBD1. CDR1 WSHSY and CDR2 SAAADI come from the germline V gene. There are 14 residues in the CDR3. Trimming at V came to 4 bases and at J to 7 bases, leaving 6 bases not matched to a gene.

This clonotype was counted between two and nine times. In nucleotides, the CDR3 is TGTGCCAGCAGCCCGACGCTAATGAACACTGAAGCTTTCTTT. It specifies CASSPTLMNTEAFF. The chain carries TRBV7-9 and TRBJ1-1; unclear D gene. The CDR3 runs to 14 residues. The germline V and J ends were trimmed by 5 bases and 0 bases, with 10 bases remaining between them. Germline values: CDR1 SEHNR, CDR2 FQNEAQ (reference sequence).

There are many counts of this clonotype. The chain links TRBV19 to TRBJ2-4; 7 bases are shared with TRBD1. In germline, CDR1 is LNHDA, CDR2 SQIVND (reference sequence). The CDR3 covers 15 residues. Trimming took 5 bases from V and 8 from J; bases not matched to a gene: 12. The CDR3 sequence: CASSPLDRAEDIQYF. In DNA, the CDR3 is TGTGCCAGTAGTCCCCTTGACAGGGCGGAGGACATTCAGTACTTC. Together with reference TRBV19 and TRBJ2-4, the CDR3 gives the full variable domain: DGGITQSPKYLFRKEGQNVTLSCEQNLNHDAMYWYRQDPGQGLRLIYYSQIVNDFQKGDIAEGYSVSREKKESFPLTVTSAQKNPTAFYLCASSPLDRAEDIQYFGAGTRLSVL.

The CDR3 spells CASSLGGGDQPQHF. In DNA form, the CDR3 reads TGTGCCAGCAGCTTAGGCGGGGGAGATCAGCCCCAGCATTTT. The V and J genes are TRBV7-6 and TRBJ1-5; D may be TRBD1 (5 bases). Germline V lookup: CDR1 SGHVS, CDR2 FNYEAQ. The CDR3 loop spans 14 amino acids. Trimming left V 1 base short and J 5 bases short, with 9 bases between.

This clonotype was counted only a few times. The chain combines TRBV3-1 with TRBJ2-5; weak D call: TRBD2 (5 bases). The CDR3 totals 13 residues. Germline-derived CDR1 and CDR2 are LGHDT and YNNKEL (reference sequence). The V and J ends lost 5 bases and 2 bases respectively, with 9 bases between them. In nucleotides, the CDR3 is TGTGCCAGCAGCTCCGGGATTCAAGAGACCCAGTACTTC. Its translation: CASSSGIQETQYF.

There are many counts of this clonotype. The chain joins TRBV19 to TRBJ1-1, with unresolved D. Germline values: CDR1 LNHDA, CDR2 SQIVND (reference sequence). V was shortened by 3 bases and J by 4 bases, with 9 bases between the two germline ends. The CDR3 contains 13 residues. The CDR3 sequence: CASSMGSGTEAFF. CDR3 sequence (DNA): TGTGCCAGTAGTATGGGGAGCGGCACTGAAGCTTTCTTT.

V and J are TRBV5-6 and TRBJ2-3; D possibly corresponds to TRBD1 (6 bases). The CDR3 contains 15 residues. Germline V CDR1 and CDR2: SGHDT, YYEEEE. The V end was cut by 0 bases, the J end by 3 bases, with 11 bases between. The CDR3 here is CASSLGQVLTDTQYF. CDR3 in DNA: TGTGCCAGCAGCTTGGGACAGGTTTTGACAGATACGCAGTATTTT.

With respect to this clonotype: A much larger clone differs by one base, so this may be a read error. The V gene is TRBV28, the J gene TRBJ1-2; tentatively, D is TRBD1 (6 bases). The CDR3 contains 15 residues. V was shortened by 7 bases and J by 2 bases, with 17 bases between the two germline ends. CDR1 and CDR2 (germline): MDHEN, SYDVKM. The CDR3 region has the DNA TGTGCCAGCAATCCGCTGGGGGGGCCGAACTATGGCTACACCTTC. It encodes CASNPLGGPNYGYTF.

The chain has TRBV2 and TRBJ1-1; D possibly corresponds to TRBD1 (5 bases). The germline V gene has CDR1 SNHLY and CDR2 FYNNEI. The ends were cut back, 2 bases at V and 3 bases at J, with 13 bases in the middle. The CDR3 covers 15 residues. The CDR3 spells CASSETPDTYTEAFF. The CDR3 nucleotides are TGTGCCAGCAGTGAAACCCCGGACACCTACACTGAAGCTTTCTTT.